This T cell receptor beta chain appears in the sequencing data of a study of cytomegalovirus exposure and HLA in healthy donors. The CDR3 length is 15 residues. Germline CDR1 is SGDLS and CDR2 is YYNGEE. J was trimmed by 7 bases and V by 0 bases; bases with no gene match: 6. Each donor was nominally healthy when sampled (though unrecorded immune exposures were likely). Researchers ran the PCR with 60 Vbeta and 13 Jbeta primers. TCRdb's copy holds only in-frame clones and misses some; the assay was immunoSEQ multiplex PCR. The sample records 250,000 or so clones, approximately 87% being singletons. The clonotype originates from a human donor in good health. The sample consisted of PBMCs. The J gene is TRBJ2-1, the V gene TRBV9, with 8 bases identical to TRBD2. The CDR3 DNA reads TGTGCCAGCAGCGTAGAGAGCGGGAGAGGGAATGAGCAGTTCTTC. It specifies CASSVESGRGNEQFF.